This T cell receptor beta chain was retrieved from a study of cytomegalovirus exposure and HLA in healthy donors. Overall study context: Earlier work reported approximately 110 million unique TCR beta sequences from about 180 million T cells. Study-level findings and limits: Reports credit the classifier with highly specific, highly sensitive diagnosis of cytomegalovirus status. Some segments of the V type, notably TRBV6-2 and TRBV6-3, were excluded as indistinguishable.

In germline, CDR1 is SGHNT, CDR2 YENEEA. This CDR3 comprises 14 residues. Trimming at V came to 5 bases and at J to 13 bases, leaving 10 bases not matched to a gene. On this clone itself: Its antigen is unidentified.

The PCR was carried out with 60 Vbeta primers and 13 Jbeta primers. Data came from immunoSEQ multiplex PCR; TCRdb stores just in-frame clones and leaves some out. The sample holds about 200,000 clones. The clonotype originates from a boy between 10 and 17 years old in good health and CMV-seronegative. The sequencing sample was made of PBMCs. The gene calls are TRBV11-3 and TRBJ2-2, with 10 bases fitting TRBD1. CDR3 sequence (DNA): TGTGCCAGCAGCCAACGAGGGGACAGGGGAGGGCTGTTTTTT. Residues: CASSQRGDRGGLFF.